These T cell receptor beta chains were read from a single sample in a study of shared clonotypes between healthy human individuals. Some clones are missing from TCRdb's copy, which holds only in-frame ones; the method was immunoSEQ multiplex PCR. Of over a million clones in the sample, roughly 95% were seen once. The sequenced sample was naive CD4+ T cells sorted from blood. These receptors came from a man aged 25-45 years in good health. Both conserved end residues are part of each CDR3. The order of the fields is D gene, clone size, V gene, J gene, CDR3 protein, CDR3 DNA. A D gene is named only where the DNA matches it firmly. Where a row states a size, it is once, few, many or the class of an expanded clone; other rows omit it.

D gene: .
clone size: once
V gene: TRBV30
J gene: TRBJ1-2
CDR3 protein: CAWQDNGYTF
CDR3 DNA: TGTGCCTGGCAAGATAATGGCTACACCTTC

D gene: .
clone size: once
V gene: TRBV25-1
J gene: TRBJ2-5
CDR3 protein: CASSKGQGSLETQYF
CDR3 DNA: TGTGCCAGCAGCAAGGGGCAGGGGAGTTTGGAGACCCAGTACTTC

D gene: TRBD2
clone size: .
V gene: TRBV5-5
J gene: TRBJ2-1
CDR3 protein: CASSPPSLAGDHEQFF
CDR3 DNA: TGTGCCAGCAGTCCCCCGAGTCTAGCGGGAGACCATGAGCAGTTCTTC

D gene: .
clone size: once
V gene: TRBV5-5
J gene: TRBJ1-3
CDR3 protein: CASSRTARRPSGNTIYF
CDR3 DNA: TGTGCCAGCAGCCGGACAGCTCGACGACCCTCTGGAAACACCATATATTTT

D gene: .
clone size: .
V gene: TRBV5-1
J gene: TRBJ2-5
CDR3 protein: CASSSGGGGETQYF
CDR3 DNA: TGCGCCAGCAGCTCTGGTGGTGGGGGAGAGACCCAGTACTTC

D gene: TRBD1
clone size: once
V gene: TRBV6-5
J gene: TRBJ1-4
CDR3 protein: CASRISGQGGKLFF
CDR3 DNA: TGTGCCAGCAGAATATCTGGACAGGGGGGAAAACTGTTTTTT

D gene: TRBD2
clone size: .
V gene: TRBV7-7
J gene: TRBJ2-3
CDR3 protein: CASSPVGGSDTQYF
CDR3 DNA: TGTGCCAGCAGCCCAGTCGGGGGGTCAGATACGCAGTATTTT

D gene: TRBD2
clone size: once
V gene: TRBV14
J gene: TRBJ2-3
CDR3 protein: CASSQGSSLAGTADTQYF
CDR3 DNA: TGTGCCAGCAGCCAGGGCAGTAGCCTAGCGGGAACCGCAGATACGCAGTATTTT

D gene: .
clone size: .
V gene: TRBV5-4
J gene: TRBJ1-2
CDR3 protein: CASSLAGGGRGYTF
CDR3 DNA: TGTGCCAGCAGCTTGGCCGGGGGAGGGCGCGGCTACACCTTC

D gene: TRBD2
clone size: .
V gene: TRBV18
J gene: TRBJ2-7
CDR3 protein: CASSPGVGAGTSYEQYF
CDR3 DNA: TGTGCCAGCTCACCAGGGGTGGGAGCGGGAACCTCCTACGAGCAGTACTTC

D gene: TRBD1
clone size: .
V gene: TRBV7-8
J gene: TRBJ2-1
CDR3 protein: CASSKRTGSSYNEQFF
CDR3 DNA: TGTGCCAGCAGCAAACGGACAGGCAGCTCCTACAATGAGCAGTTCTTC

D gene: .
clone size: .
V gene: TRBV5-1
J gene: TRBJ2-3
CDR3 protein: CASSLDIKSFKTLGTDTQYF
CDR3 DNA: TGCGCCAGCAGCTTGGACATCAAGAGTTTCAAAACTTTGGGGACAGATACGCAGTATTTT

D gene: .
clone size: .
V gene: TRBV11-2
J gene: TRBJ1-1
CDR3 protein: CASRKVGAAVEAFF
CDR3 DNA: TGTGCCAGCAGAAAAGTGGGGGCGGCCGTTGAAGCTTTCTTT